Below, 9 T cell receptor beta chains from the same sample are listed, as sequenced in a study of shared clonotypes between healthy human individuals. The data were produced by immunoSEQ multiplex PCR, yet TCRdb's version contains in-frame clones alone and is incomplete. Of hundreds of thousands of clones listed, around 92% are singletons. Naive CD8 cells, CD45RO-negative and positively selected for CCR7, excluded terminally differentiated effector memory CD45RA+ cells. The sample comprised naive CD8+ T cells sorted from blood. Receptors were obtained from a young man in good health.

The chain combines TRBV6-1 with TRBJ2-7; a weak D match, TRBD2 (6 bases). There are 14 residues in the CDR3. V was clipped by 1 base and J by 3 bases, with 10 bases between them. Germline V gene sequence: CDR1 MNHNS, CDR2 SASEGT. The CDR3 reads CASSEVVSGYEQYF. The CDR3 bases are TGTGCCAGCAGTGAAGTGGTTAGCGGCTACGAGCAGTACTTC.

V and J are TRBV12-5 and TRBJ2-3; tentative D call: TRBD2 (6 bases). V was clipped by 0 bases and J by 0 bases, with 10 bases between them. Germline V CDR1 and CDR2: LGHNT, FRNRAP. This CDR3 region has 16 residues. CDR3 region: CASGLVRGTSTDTQYF. The CDR3 region has the DNA TGTGCTAGTGGTTTGGTACGCGGGACGAGCACAGATACGCAGTATTTT.

CDR3 residues: CASSLDAEDRVVSGNTIYF. The CDR3 region has the DNA TGTGCCAGCAGCTTAGATGCGGAAGACAGGGTGGTCTCTGGAAACACCATATATTTT. The gene calls are TRBV5-4 and TRBJ1-3, with 7 bases lining up with TRBD1. The CDR3 consists of 19 residues. V lost 2 bases and J lost 0; bases outside the gene matches: 14. The germline V gene has CDR1 SGHNT and CDR2 YYREEE (reference sequence). The variable domain in full, completed from reference TRBV5-4 and TRBJ1-3, reads ETGVTQSPTHLIKTRGQQVTLRCSSQSGHNTVSWYQQALGQGPQFIFQYYREEENGRGNFPPRFSGLQFPNYSSELNVNALELDDSALYLCASSLDAEDRVVSGNTIYFGEGSWLTVV.

This rearrangement joins TRBV7-8 to TRBJ2-6; no definite D call. Per the germline V gene, CDR1 is SGHVS and CDR2 is FQNEAQ. Trimming stripped 6 bases from V and 4 bases from J, with 7 bases between. The CDR3 sequence is 13 residues long. CDR3 residues: CASRQGGANVLTF. CDR3 DNA sequence: TGTGCCAGCAGGCAAGGGGGGGCCAACGTCCTGACTTTC.

The J gene is TRBJ1-1, the V gene TRBV5-1; perhaps TRBD1 as D (6 bases). CDR3 size: 15 residues. The germline V gene encodes CDR1 SGHRS and CDR2 YFSETQ. V was cut by 0 bases and J by 2 bases, with 11 bases left in between. The CDR3, as DNA: TGCGCCAGCAGCTTGGTCGGGACACTAAACACTGAAGCTTTCTTT. Amino acid sequence: CASSLVGTLNTEAFF.

The chain is built from TRBV5-5 and TRBJ2-3; 7 positions match TRBD1. CDR3 length: 15 residues. The V gene end was trimmed by 4 bases and the J gene end by 5 bases; junction bases not matched to a gene: 10. Germline V gene data show CDR1 as SGHKS and CDR2 as YYEKEE (reference sequence). The CDR3 reads CASSLMDWTGDTQYF. Written as DNA, the CDR3 is TGTGCCAGCAGCCTGATGGATTGGACAGGAGATACGCAGTATTTT.

This clone occurred once. The rearrangement uses TRBV7-9 and TRBJ2-7, with D hard to call. Per the germline V gene, CDR1 is SEHNR and CDR2 is FQNEAQ (reference sequence). The CDR3 consists of 13 residues. V was cut by 6 bases and J by 0 bases, with 9 bases left in between. In nucleotides, the CDR3 is TGTGCCAGCAGGTTCGATTCCTCCTACGAGCAGTACTTC. Encoded protein: CASRFDSSYEQYF. The full variable domain, with the rest looked up from reference TRBV7-9 and TRBJ2-7, is DTGVSQNPRHKITKRGQNVTFRCDPISEHNRLYWYRQTLGQGPEFLTYFQNEAQLEKSRLLSDRFSAERPKGSFSTLEIQRTEQGDSAMYLCASRFDSSYEQYFGPGTRLTVT.

On this clone itself: Within the sample, other DNA sequences also encode this same CDR3. The CDR3 sequence: CASSLADQPQHF. The CDR3 DNA reads as TGTGCCAGCAGCTTAGCTGATCAGCCCCAGCATTTT. J is TRBJ1-5 and V is TRBV7-9; D is unclear. V lost 0 bases and J lost 5, with 2 bases in between. Per the germline V gene, CDR1 is SEHNR and CDR2 is FQNEAQ (reference sequence). The CDR3 totals 12 residues.

V gene TRBV27 combines with J gene TRBJ2-3; 9 positions match TRBD2. The junction had 4 bases not matched to a gene; V was cut back by 6 bases and J by 0 bases. The CDR3 contains 15 residues. CDR1 is MNHEY and CDR2 is SMNVEV in the germline V gene (reference sequence). CDR3 sequence: CASSRLAASTDTQYF. DNA of the CDR3: TGTGCCAGCAGCCGACTAGCGGCCAGCACAGATACGCAGTATTTT.